Shown below are 10 T cell receptor beta chains from a single sample sequenced in a study of cytomegalovirus exposure and HLA in healthy donors. The PCR contained 60 Vbeta and 13 Jbeta primers. Assay: immunoSEQ multiplex PCR; the TCRdb copy retains only in-frame clones and omits some. The sample lists 130,000 or so clones; roughly 79% were seen once. The specimen was PBMCs. These receptors all stem from a woman aged 40 to 50 in good health and CMV-seronegative.

The chain combines TRBV5-4 with TRBJ2-5; TRBD1 matches 7 bases. V gave up 7 bases and J gave up 10 bases; unmatched junction bases: 22. The CDR3 length is 16 residues. Germline V gene lookup returns CDR1 SGHNT and CDR2 YYREEE (reference sequence). The CDR3 here is CASGQKQGQSLMDQYF. In DNA, the CDR3 is TGTGCCAGCGGCCAAAAACAGGGACAGTCCCTTATGGACCAGTACTTC. Using reference TRBV5-4 and TRBJ2-5 for the parts outside the CDR3, the full variable domain is ETGVTQSPTHLIKTRGQQVTLRCSSQSGHNTVSWYQQALGQGPQFIFQYYREEENGRGNFPPRFSGLQFPNYSSELNVNALELDDSALYLCASGQKQGQSLMDQYFGPGTRLLVL.

This chain links TRBV6-5 with TRBJ1-5; 7 nucleotides match TRBD1. Germline loops: CDR1 MNHEY, CDR2 SVGAGI. This CDR3 is 15 amino acids long. V was clipped by 6 bases and J by 3 bases; unmatched bases: 8. The CDR3 sequence is CASSNRDSLNQPQHF. Written as DNA, the CDR3 is TGTGCCAGCAGCAACCGGGACAGCCTCAATCAGCCCCAGCATTTT.

V is TRBV18 and J is TRBJ2-7, with 8 positions matching TRBD2. The CDR3 consists of 12 residues. After removal of 9 bases from V and 3 bases from J, the junction contained 4 bases not matched to a gene. Per the germline V gene, CDR1 is KGHSH and CDR2 is LQKENI. CDR3 loop: CASRGGNYEQYF. The CDR3 coding sequence is TGTGCCAGTCGGGGGGGCAACTACGAGCAGTACTTC.

The chain is built from TRBV7-9 and TRBJ1-3; TRBD1 agrees at 9 bases. The CDR3 has 15 residues. Trimming took 10 bases from V and 0 from J; bases not matched to a gene: 7. Looked up from germline, CDR1 is SEHNR and CDR2 is FQNEAQ (reference sequence). The CDR3 is CAMPGTGTSGNTIYF. In DNA, the CDR3 is TGTGCCATGCCCGGGACAGGGACCTCTGGAAACACCATATATTTT.

The rearrangement joins TRBV28 to TRBJ2-1; 8 bases map to TRBD2. The length of the CDR3 is 16 residues. Germline CDR1 and CDR2: MDHEN and SYDVKM. V gave up 7 bases and J gave up 6 bases; unmatched junction bases: 14. CDR3 sequence (DNA): TGTGCCAGCACCTCGGGGGGGCCCAGGCTAGGCAATGAGCAGTTCTTC. As protein: CASTSGGPRLGNEQFF.

The gene calls are TRBV10-1 and TRBJ2-3; perhaps TRBD1 as D (5 bases). Trimming took 3 bases from V and 2 from J, leaving 9 bases between them. Germline CDR1 WNHNN, CDR2 SYGVQD (reference sequence). This CDR3 has 14 amino acids. The CDR3 nucleotides are TGCGCCAGCAGTGATGACAGACCCACAGATACGCAGTATTTT. This encodes CASSDDRPTDTQYF.

J is TRBJ1-2 and V is TRBV27; D might be TRBD1 (6 bases). Trimming left V 0 bases short and J 2 bases short, with 13 bases between. Germline values: CDR1 MNHEY, CDR2 SMNVEV (reference sequence). The CDR3 sequence is 16 residues long. The CDR3 DNA reads as TGTGCCAGCAGTTTATCGAGACAGGCGGCAAACTATGGCTACACCTTC. Its translation: CASSLSRQAANYGYTF.

The V gene is TRBV11-2, the J gene TRBJ2-3; possibly TRBD1 for D (7 bases). CDR3 length: 15 amino acids. The V end lost 7 bases, the J end lost 2 bases, and 16 bases lay between the germline ends. Germline V lookup: CDR1 SGHAT, CDR2 FQNNGV. CDR3 region: CASTLRRGLTDTQYF. In DNA, the CDR3 is TGTGCCAGCACCTTGCGGAGGGGGCTCACAGATACGCAGTATTTT.

This chain links TRBV4-1 with TRBJ2-1; D is unclear. The V gene's germline CDR1 is MGHRA and CDR2 YSYEKL. Trimming removed 0 bases at V and 4 bases at J, with 7 bases between. The CDR3 is 14 amino acids. The CDR3 region is CASSQEALYNEQFF. The CDR3 region has the DNA TGCGCCAGCAGCCAAGAAGCCCTATACAATGAGCAGTTCTTC.

The CDR3 DNA is TGTGCCAGCAGCAAACGGACAGGGGGGTCCGGCAATGAGCAGTTCTTC. Translation: CASSKRTGGSGNEQFF. The chain links TRBV5-8 to TRBJ2-1; 10 bases fit TRBD1. The J segment lost 6 bases and the V segment lost 4 bases, leaving 10 bases of the junction unmatched. The germline V gene has CDR1 SGHTS and CDR2 YDEGEE. CDR3 length equals 16 residues.